What follows are 16 T cell receptor beta chains derived from one specimen sequenced in a study of T-cell reconstitution after alpha-beta-depleted transplantation in children. The authors prepared the TCRbeta library with unique molecular identifiers. TCRdb re-analysed the PCR reads in MiXCR, keeping a single row per CDR3 protein. The sample shows roughly 500,000 distinct CDR3 sequences, approximately 32% of them seen only once. The specimen was PBMCs from the stem cell graft donor, collected from the stem cell graft. All receptors derive from a human donor who donated a stem cell graft to a child with aplastic anemia.

The J gene is TRBJ2-5, the V gene TRBV6-5; a weak D match, TRBD2 (5 bases). V lost 4 bases and J 6 bases, leaving 18 bases between the germline ends. The CDR3 has 15 residues. Germline V CDR1 and CDR2: MNHEY, SVGAGI. In nucleotides, the CDR3 is TGTGCCAGCAGTTCGTGGGCGGAGGTACTGAAGACCCAGTACTTC. Residues: CASSSWAEVLKTQYF.

The genes are TRBV20-1 and TRBJ1-5; D gene unclear. The CDR3 spans 14 residues. CDR1 and CDR2 from the germline V gene are DFQATT and SNEGSKA (reference sequence). Trimming pared 1 base from V and 5 bases from J, leaving 12 bases between. The CDR3 sequence: CSARGLPADQPQHF. The DNA for the CDR3 is TGCAGTGCTAGAGGACTTCCGGCGGATCAGCCCCAGCATTTT.

This clonotype came up a few times. The V and J genes are TRBV29-1 and TRBJ1-1, with D tentatively TRBD1 (6 bases). The CDR3 length is 13 residues. From germline, CDR1 is SQVTM and CDR2 ANQGSEA. Between the trimmed V and J ends, which lost 6 bases and 1 base, there was a span of 12 bases. The CDR3 sequence is CSVDRPPNTEAFF. In DNA, the CDR3 is TGCAGCGTCGACAGGCCGCCGAACACTGAAGCTTTCTTT.

This clonotype was recorded a few times. The chain carries TRBV19 and TRBJ1-2; 11 bases fit TRBD1. CDR3 length: 13 residues. J was trimmed by 8 bases and V by 9 bases; bases with no gene match: 8. Germline V gene sequence: CDR1 LNHDA, CDR2 SQIVND (reference sequence). The CDR3 reads CASKGTGGRGYTF. The CDR3 coding sequence is TGTGCCAGCAAGGGGACAGGGGGTAGAGGCTACACCTTC.

The J gene is TRBJ1-2, the V gene TRBV12-3 or TRBV12-4; tentatively, D is TRBD1 (6 bases). The CDR3 extends over 14 amino acids. Deletions cut 2 bases from V and 2 bases from J, with 9 bases between. The CDR3 protein is CASSLRGMNYGYTF. The DNA of the CDR3 is TGTGCCAGCAGTTTAAGGGGGATGAACTATGGCTACACCTTC.

This chain joins TRBV20-1 and TRBJ1-2, with D perhaps matching TRBD1 (5 bases). Germline V gene lookup returns CDR1 DFQATT and CDR2 SNEGSKA (reference sequence). V was shortened by 1 base and J by 8 bases, with 14 bases between the two germline ends. The CDR3 runs 13 residues. In DNA form, the CDR3 reads TGCAGTGCTAGAGTAGAGACAGAAGGGGGCTACACCTTC. Its protein product is CSARVETEGGYTF.

The chain recombines TRBV4-2 with TRBJ1-3; no definite D call. There are 13 residues in the CDR3. V was trimmed by 6 bases and J by 4 bases, leaving 10 bases between them. Germline CDR1 reads LGHNA; CDR2 reads YNFKEQ. The CDR3 DNA reads as TGTGCCAGCAGGCGTCGAGGGGGAAACACCATATATTTT. This translates into CASRRRGGNTIYF.

V gene TRBV29-1 combines with J gene TRBJ2-1; either TRBD1 or TRBD2 may supply D (5 bases each). The CDR3 sequence is 13 residues long. Trimming left V 5 bases short and J 5 bases short, with 13 bases between. In germline, CDR1 is SQVTM, CDR2 ANQGSEA. The CDR3: CSVTGRTNNEQFF. The CDR3 nucleotides read TGCAGCGTTACGGGACGCACGAACAATGAGCAGTTCTTC.

V gene TRBV25-1 combines with J gene TRBJ1-5; no clear D gene. Germline V gives CDR1 MGHDK, CDR2 SYGVNS. V dropped 2 bases and J dropped 0 bases, with 8 bases sitting between them. The length of the CDR3 is 15 residues. CDR3 nucleotides: TGTGCCAGCAGTGAACAAGGGTTTAGCAATCAGCCCCAGCATTTT. Amino acids: CASSEQGFSNQPQHF.

The chain recombines TRBV5-5 with TRBJ1-1; D is ambiguous. Germline CDR1 reads SGHKS; CDR2 reads YYEKEE (reference sequence). Deletions cut 4 bases from V and 5 bases from J, with 15 bases between. The CDR3 contains 14 residues. The CDR3 loop reads CASSPGSRGTEAFF. The CDR3 DNA is TGTGCCAGCAGCCCCGGGAGCCGGGGAACTGAAGCTTTCTTT.

This chain uses TRBV5-1 with TRBJ2-1; a weak D match, TRBD2 (5 bases). V dropped 0 bases and J dropped 1 base, with 11 bases sitting between them. The CDR3 loop spans 16 amino acids. Germline assignment: CDR1 SGHRS and CDR2 YFSETQ. The CDR3 here is CASSLGGELSYNEQFF. The DNA for the CDR3 is TGCGCCAGCAGCTTGGGTGGGGAGCTGTCCTACAATGAGCAGTTCTTC. The full variable domain, rest sourced from reference TRBV5-1 and TRBJ2-1, is KAGVTQTPRYLIKTRGQQVTLSCSPISGHRSVSWYQQTPGQGLQFLFEYFSETQRNKGNFPGRFSGRQFSNSRSEMNVSTLELGDSALYLCASSLGGELSYNEQFFGPGTRLTVL.

The CDR3 loop reads CAWSALAGVGGEQFF. CDR3 DNA: TGTGCCTGGAGCGCCCTCGCAGGAGTCGGGGGTGAGCAGTTCTTC. This rearrangement joins TRBV30 to TRBJ2-1, with D possibly being TRBD2 (6 bases). The CDR3 loop spans 15 amino acids. Germline CDR1 and CDR2: GTSNPN and SVGIG (reference sequence). With 3 bases removed from V and 9 bases from J, the gap between germline ends came to 21 bases. The variable domain in full, completed from reference TRBV30 and TRBJ2-1, reads SQTIHQWPATLVQPVGSPLSLECTVEGTSNPNLYWYRQAAGRGLQLLFYSVGIGQISSEVPQNLSASRPQDRQFILSSKKLLLSDSGFYLCAWSALAGVGGEQFFGPGTRLTVL.

This clonotype was seen a few times. The chain uses TRBV9 and TRBJ1-3; 8 bases agree with TRBD1. The V gene end was trimmed by 3 bases and the J gene end by 0 bases; junction bases not matched to a gene: 8. CDR1 is SGDLS, CDR2 YYNGEE, per germline. CDR3 length: 17 residues. The DNA of the CDR3 is TGTGCCAGCAGCGCCAGTGGACAGGGCGGCTCTGGAAACACCATATATTTT. This translates into CASSASGQGGSGNTIYF.

The J gene is TRBJ2-5, the V gene TRBV7-2; 11 positions agree with TRBD1. CDR1 and CDR2 (germline): SGHTA, FQGNSA. This CDR3 has 14 amino acids. J lost 4 bases, V lost 5 bases, and 3 bases had no gene match. CDR3 sequence reads: CASSADRGRETQYF. As DNA, the CDR3 is TGTGCCAGCAGCGCGGACAGGGGGCGAGAGACCCAGTACTTC.

This clonotype was counted a single time. The chain couples TRBV12-3 or TRBV12-4 to TRBJ2-1; D gene unclear. Trimming pared 3 bases from V and 6 bases from J, leaving 9 bases between. The CDR3 is made up of 13 amino acids. The CDR3 reads CASSFLVSNEQFF. The CDR3, as DNA: TGTGCCAGCAGTTTTTTAGTTTCCAATGAGCAGTTCTTC.

The chain employs TRBV9 and TRBJ1-2; tentative D call: TRBD1 (5 bases). V was pared by 3 bases and J by 5 bases, with 20 bases between. The CDR3 totals 16 residues. Per the germline V gene, CDR1 is SGDLS and CDR2 is YYNGEE. The CDR3 coding sequence is TGTGCCAGCAGCGAAGGGCAGGGTAGAGGGCCTTATGGCTACACCTTC. Protein: CASSEGQGRGPYGYTF.